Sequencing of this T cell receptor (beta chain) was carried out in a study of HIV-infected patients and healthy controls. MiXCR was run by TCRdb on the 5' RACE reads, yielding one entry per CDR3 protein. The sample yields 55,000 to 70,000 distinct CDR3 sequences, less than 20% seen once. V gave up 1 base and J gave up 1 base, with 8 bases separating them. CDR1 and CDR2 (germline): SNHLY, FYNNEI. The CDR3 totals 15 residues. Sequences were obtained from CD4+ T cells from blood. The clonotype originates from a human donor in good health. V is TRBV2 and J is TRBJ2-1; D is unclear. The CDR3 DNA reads TGTGCCAGCAGTGAAGAAGCGTTGTCCTACAATGAGCAGTTCTTC. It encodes CASSEEALSYNEQFF.